This T cell receptor beta chain was identified during a study of blood T cells in healthy people across ages. The CDR3 length is 15 residues. A second PCR, run for about 6 to 12 cycles, used a sample-barcoded 5' primer plus a J-beta primer mix. TCRdb used MiXCR to reprocess the 5' RACE reads, holding one entry per CDR3 protein. The sample records just under 900,000 distinct CDR3 sequences, under 30% being singletons. About this clonotype: Its ends do not fully match the called genes, so a read error is possible.

The source material was blood. The receptor was isolated from a woman older than 75 in good health. The chain links TRBV12-3 or TRBV12-4 to TRBJ2-3; D is perhaps TRBD2 (5 bases). CDR3 sequence: CASSLERGSTDTEYF. DNA of the CDR3: TGTGCCAGCAGTTTAGAGCGAGGGAGCACAGATACGGAGTATTTT.